Given below is one T cell receptor (beta chain) in context. This entry comes from a study of T cell responses to AZD1222 COVID-19 vaccine. In germline, CDR1 is ENHRY, CDR2 SYGVKD. The CDR3 runs 15 residues. The V and J ends lost 3 bases and 0 bases respectively, with 10 bases between them. Method: immunoSEQ multiplex PCR; TCRdb's copy keeps in-frame clones and lacks some. The sample gives roughly 150,000 clones, roughly 90% of which show up once; around 1.5% is in the top ten. The chain joins TRBV10-3 to TRBJ2-3; tentative D call: TRBD2 (6 bases). The sample here was peripheral blood, taken on day 0 of AZD1222 vaccination. This TCR was sampled from an adult in good health. The CDR3 region is CAISDGGTSTDTQYF. CDR3 DNA: TGTGCCATCAGTGATGGCGGGACTAGCACAGATACGCAGTATTTT.